Below, 20 T cell receptor beta chains from the same sample are listed, as sequenced in a study of identifying expanded T cells in peripheral blood. Clones were read by immunoSEQ multiplex PCR, and TCRdb kept only the in-frame ones, dropping some. Of about 110,000 clones in the sample, roughly nine tenths were seen once. The sample consisted of blood. Receptors were obtained from a person aged 18 to 69 in good health.

There are a few counts of this clone. The V call is TRBV28, the J call TRBJ2-7; TRBD1 might be the D (6 bases). V was pared by 8 bases and J by 0 bases, with 11 bases between. Germline V gene sequence: CDR1 MDHEN, CDR2 SYDVKM. There are 13 residues in the CDR3. The CDR3 sequence is CASLRQASYEQYF. CDR3 coding DNA: TGTGCCAGCCTACGACAGGCCTCCTACGAGCAGTACTTC. Supplemented by reference TRBV28 and TRBJ2-7, the full variable domain reads DVKVTQSSRYLVKRTGEKVFLECVQDMDHENMFWYRQDPGLGLRLIYFSYDVKMKEKGDIPEGYSVSREKKERFSLILESASTNQTSMYLCASLRQASYEQYFGPGTRLTVT.

The chain recombines TRBV5-1 with TRBJ2-3; a weak D match, TRBD1 (6 bases). V was shortened by 7 bases and J by 4 bases, with 19 bases between the two germline ends. This CDR3 spans 15 amino acids. The germline V gene has CDR1 SGHRS and CDR2 YFSETQ. The CDR3 nucleotides are TGCGCCAGCTCGACCGCAGGGGATTCCCCAGATACGCAGTATTTT. Translation: CASSTAGDSPDTQYF.

The chain is built from TRBV18 and TRBJ1-1; D possibly corresponds to TRBD1 (5 bases). Germline lookup yields CDR1 KGHSH and CDR2 LQKENI. V was clipped by 2 bases and J by 5 bases, with 12 bases between them. CDR3 size: 14 residues. This CDR3 reads CASSPGQGETEAFF. The CDR3, as DNA: TGTGCCAGCTCACCAGGCCAGGGTGAAACTGAAGCTTTCTTT.

This clone was counted a few times. The chain employs TRBV29-1 and TRBJ1-2; D is perhaps TRBD1 (5 bases). Germline V lookup: CDR1 SQVTM, CDR2 ANQGSEA. V was pared by 6 bases and J by 5 bases, with 13 bases between. The CDR3 extends over 12 amino acids. The CDR3: CSVPKGPYGYTF. In nucleotides, the CDR3 is TGCAGCGTCCCTAAGGGACCTTATGGCTACACCTTC. Drawing the rest from reference TRBV29-1 and TRBJ1-2, the complete variable domain is SAVISQKPSRDICQRGTSLTIQCQVDSQVTMMFWYRQQPGQSLTLIATANQGSEATYESGFVIDKFPISRPNLTFSTLTVSNMSPEDSSIYLCSVPKGPYGYTFGSGTRLTVV.

The V call is TRBV6-6, the J call TRBJ1-1; 7 positions agree with TRBD1. The J segment lost 5 bases and the V segment lost 6 bases, leaving 3 bases of the junction unmatched. This CDR3 contains 12 residues. Germline V gives CDR1 MNHNY, CDR2 SVGAGI (reference sequence). The CDR3 loop is CASRQGWTEAFF. The CDR3 DNA follows: TGTGCCAGCAGACAGGGGTGGACTGAAGCTTTCTTT.

Here the CDR3 reads CASSFLTGWQETQYF. In DNA form, the CDR3 reads TGTGCCAGCAGCTTCCTGACAGGGTGGCAAGAGACCCAGTACTTC. V gene TRBV5-5 combines with J gene TRBJ2-5, with TRBD1 matching 7 bases. The trim removed 2 bases at V and 2 bases at J, leaving 6 bases unmatched. Germline loops: CDR1 SGHKS, CDR2 YYEKEE (reference sequence). CDR3 length: 15 residues.

The chain links TRBV6-5 to TRBJ2-1; a weak D match, TRBD1 (7 bases). V lost 7 bases, J lost 9 bases, and 16 bases lay in between. CDR1 is MNHEY, CDR2 SVGAGI, per germline. CDR3 size: 13 residues. This CDR3 is CASTMNQGGEQFF. As DNA, the CDR3 is TGTGCCAGCACCATGAATCAGGGGGGTGAGCAGTTCTTC.

The chain links TRBV7-9 to TRBJ1-4; perhaps TRBD1 as D (5 bases). The CDR3 loop spans 12 amino acids. Trimming stripped 2 bases from V and 11 bases from J, with 9 bases between. Germline V gives CDR1 SEHNR, CDR2 FQNEAQ (reference sequence). CDR3 in DNA: TGTGCCAGCAGCTTACAGGGCTTGAAACTGTTTTTT. Translating it yields CASSLQGLKLFF.

CDR3: CASSDPASGGRETQYF. In DNA, the CDR3 is TGTGCCAGCAGTGATCCCGCTAGCGGGGGGCGGGAGACCCAGTACTTC. V is TRBV2 and J is TRBJ2-5; the match to TRBD2 covers 11 bases. The V and J ends lost 3 bases and 5 bases, in that order; junction bases with no gene match: 8. The germline V gene has CDR1 SNHLY and CDR2 FYNNEI. The CDR3 covers 16 residues.

The rearrangement joins TRBV18 to TRBJ1-4; 7 bases line up with TRBD1. The CDR3 has 15 amino acids. Germline V gene lookup returns CDR1 KGHSH and CDR2 LQKENI. Germline trimming cut 3 bases from V and 3 bases from J; bases unmatched to any gene: 4. CDR3 DNA sequence: TGTGCCAGCTCACCCAGGGGGGGCGCTAATGAAAAACTGTTTTTT. It translates to CASSPRGGANEKLFF.

The chain is built from TRBV2 and TRBJ1-5, with D perhaps TRBD1 (5 bases). Trimming shortened V by 5 bases and J by 4 bases, and 9 bases separated the two germline ends. From germline, CDR1 is SNHLY and CDR2 FYNNEI. This CDR3 region has 13 residues. In DNA form, the CDR3 reads TGTGCCAGCAGTCCCGGGGGGAATCAGCCCCAGCATTTT. Its protein product is CASSPGGNQPQHF.

This chain links TRBV6-8 with TRBJ2-7; D gene ambiguous. CDR1 is MNHGY, CDR2 SAAAGT, per germline. The CDR3 extends over 12 amino acids. Between the trimmed V and J ends, which lost 3 bases and 3 bases, there was a span of 6 bases. The CDR3 region is CASSYQNYEQYF. CDR3 bases: TGTGCCAGCAGTTATCAGAACTACGAGCAGTACTTC.

In DNA, the CDR3 is TGTGCCATCAGTGAGTCGCTAGCGGGATCGGGCGGGGAGCTGTTTTTT. This sequence encodes CAISESLAGSGGELFF. This chain uses TRBV10-3 with TRBJ2-2, with TRBD2 matching over 9 bases. There are 16 residues in the CDR3. Germline V gene lookup returns CDR1 ENHRY and CDR2 SYGVKD. V shed 0 bases and J 7 bases; nucleotides not matched to a gene: 6.

The chain joins TRBV5-8 to TRBJ1-5; no clear D gene. The ends were cut back, 1 base at V and 1 base at J, with 6 bases in the middle. The CDR3 has 14 amino acids. The germline CDR1 and CDR2 sequences are SGHTS and YDEGEE. The CDR3 DNA follows: TGTGCCAGCAGCTTGTACACCAGCAATCAGCCCCAGCATTTT. Amino acids: CASSLYTSNQPQHF.

This clone was counted once. V and J are TRBV5-1 and TRBJ1-2; D gene unclear. Germline V CDR1 and CDR2: SGHRS, YFSETQ. The CDR3 sequence is 12 residues long. V gave up 7 bases and J gave up 0 bases, with 7 bases separating them. CDR3 in DNA: TGCGCCAGCGGGTCAACTAACTATGGCTACACCTTC. Translation gives CASGSTNYGYTF.

The chain has TRBV9 and TRBJ2-2; 8 positions match TRBD2. The CDR3 length is 15 residues. Germline-derived CDR1 and CDR2 are SGDLS and YYNGEE. Trimming cost V 3 bases and J 4 bases; bases outside gene matches: 5. The CDR3 bases are TGTGCCAGCAGCGGGGCTAGCGGGCGCACCGGGGAGCTGTTTTTT. This codes for CASSGASGRTGELFF. Full variable domain (remainder filled in from reference TRBV9 and TRBJ2-2): DSGVTQTPKHLITATGQRVTLRCSPRSGDLSVYWYQQSLDQGLQFLIQYYNGEERAKGNILERFSAQQFPDLHSELNLSSLELGDSALYFCASSGASGRTGELFFGEGSRLTVL.

V is TRBV4-3 and J is TRBJ2-1; tentative D call: TRBD2 (6 bases). The ends were cut back, 3 bases at V and 0 bases at J, with 18 bases in the middle. CDR1 is LGHNA and CDR2 is YSLEER in the germline V gene. The CDR3 spans 18 residues. The CDR3 sequence: CASSHEVARRGSYNEQFF. CDR3 bases: TGCGCCAGCAGCCACGAGGTTGCCCGGAGGGGCTCCTACAATGAGCAGTTCTTC.

The rearrangement links TRBV15 to TRBJ1-5, with a tentative D call TRBD1 (5 bases). Per germline, CDR1 LNHNV and CDR2 YYDKDF (reference sequence). Trimming took 1 base from V and 4 from J, leaving 11 bases between them. The CDR3 sequence is 15 residues long. The CDR3 spells CATSRGQTANQPQHF. The CDR3 nucleotides read TGTGCCACCAGCAGAGGTCAGACAGCTAATCAGCCCCAGCATTTT.

This chain uses TRBV6-1 with TRBJ1-1, with a possible D match to TRBD1 (6 bases). This CDR3 comprises 14 residues. Germline V gene lookup returns CDR1 MNHNS and CDR2 SASEGT. With 8 bases removed from V and 1 base from J, the gap between germline ends came to 14 bases. CDR3 in amino acids: CASQGGSGNTEAFF. CDR3 bases: TGTGCCAGCCAAGGGGGGAGTGGGAACACTGAAGCTTTCTTT.

The chain couples TRBV7-8 to TRBJ1-2, with 9 bases lining up with TRBD1. Germline assignment: CDR1 SGHVS and CDR2 FQNEAQ. This CDR3 is 14 amino acids long. Unmatched junction bases numbered 5, after V lost 5 bases and J lost 4 bases. The DNA of the CDR3 is TGTGCCAGCAGCATAGGACAGGGGAGCTATGGCTACACCTTC. As protein: CASSIGQGSYGYTF.